The rows below give T cell receptor beta chains drawn from one sample of a study of blood T cells in healthy people across ages. TCRdb itself ran the 5' RACE reads through MiXCR, one entry per CDR3 protein. The profile shows fewer than 1,200,000 distinct CDR3 sequences, 20% to 25% of them singletons. The same sample was also studied in work on T cells of mothers and their children.

Input material: blood. The receptors here all came from a girl aged 2 to 10 in good health. CDR3s include the opening cysteine and the closing phenylalanine or tryptophan. Fields, in order: D gene, J gene, clone size, V gene, CDR3 DNA, CDR3 protein. The D gene is left open where the match is weak. The size of a clone is reported for some rows only, either as once, few or many, or as a class for expanded clones.

>-|TRBJ1-6|-|TRBV14
TGTGCCAGCAGCCAAGCGTCGGCGTGGAAGACACCCCTCCACTTT
CASSQASAWKTPLHF
>-|TRBJ1-6|-|TRBV6-1
TGTGCCAGCCGAAGGCAGGGTGGATCACCCCTCCACTTT
CASRRQGGSPLHF
>-|TRBJ2-5|-|TRBV25-1
TGTGCCACCTTAAGCCCCCGGGGGGAGACCCAGTACTTC
CATLSPRGETQYF
>-|TRBJ2-7|-|TRBV27
TGTGCCAGCAGTTCCCAGGGGACGGCCTACGAGCAGTACTTC
CASSSQGTAYEQYF
>-|TRBJ1-4|-|TRBV20-1
TGCAGTGCTAAGGGACTCCCCAAAGAAAAACTGTTTTTT
CSAKGLPKEKLFF
>-|TRBJ1-1|-|TRBV3-1
TGTGCCAGCAGCCTCGACGGACAAGCTTTCTTT
CASSLDGQAFF
>-|TRBJ2-5|few|TRBV28
TGTGCCAGCAAGCCGGGGGCTATGGAGACCCAGTACTTC
CASKPGAMETQYF
>-|TRBJ2-7|few|TRBV7-9
TGTGCCAGCAGCTTCACGGGACTCACCTTCGAGCAGTACTTC
CASSFTGLTFEQYF
>-|TRBJ1-4|-|TRBV21-1
TGTGCCAGCACCACAATCTTCGACGCCGGGAGTGAAAAACTGTTTTTT
CASTTIFDAGSEKLFF
>TRBD2|TRBJ2-5|-|TRBV20-1
TGCAGTGCTAGTTCCCCGGGACTAGCGAAAGAGACCCAGTACTTC
CSASSPGLAKETQYF
>-|TRBJ2-7|few|TRBV4-1
TGCGCCAGCAGCCTACTTCCCAGGCAACCTGAGGACGAGCAGTACTTC
CASSLLPRQPEDEQYF
>-|TRBJ1-1|-|TRBV20-1
TGCAGTGCTGCCAGGAGGAAAAACACTGAAGCTTTCTTT
CSAARRKNTEAFF
>TRBD1|TRBJ1-2|-|TRBV9
TGTGCCAGCAGCGTAGTCCTCGGGACAGGTGATTACACCTTC
CASSVVLGTGDYTF
>-|TRBJ2-5|few|TRBV29-1
TGCAGCGTTGAAAGGGGTGAAGAGCAGTACTTC
CSVERGEEQYF
>TRBD1|TRBJ1-2|-|TRBV7-3
TGTGCCAGCAGAATAACGGGACAGGGACCTTATGGCTACACCTTC
CASRITGQGPYGYTF
>-|TRBJ2-3|-|TRBV5-1
TGCGCCGGCAGCCAAGGTGGGACTACAGATACGCAGTATTTT
CAGSQGGTTDTQYF
>-|TRBJ2-5|once|TRBV12-3/TRBV12-4
TGTGCCAGCAGAGTGGGAGCCGGGGTGCAGTACTTC
CASRVGAGVQYF
>TRBD2|TRBJ2-3|-|TRBV4-1
TGCGCCAGCAGCGGCAGACTAGCGGGACTTGATACGCAGTATTTT
CASSGRLAGLDTQYF
>-|TRBJ2-7|-|TRBV4-1
TGCGCCAGCAGCCAAGAAGCACGGCCTTCCTACGAGCAGTACTTC
CASSQEARPSYEQYF
>-|TRBJ2-1|-|TRBV20-1
TGCAGTGCAAGCGGAGGGTTTCCAGCGGAAAAGGGCAATGAGCAGTTCTTC
CSASGGFPAEKGNEQFF
>-|TRBJ2-5|-|TRBV3-1
TGTGCCAGCAGCCAATATCAAGGTCGGGAGCAGTACTTC
CASSQYQGREQYF
>TRBD1|TRBJ2-4|few|TRBV4-3
TGCGCCAGCAGCCATAGCCGAGAGGGGGCGACGGACATTCAGTACTTC
CASSHSREGATDIQYF
>TRBD1|TRBJ1-2|few|TRBV11-2
TGTGCCGGCTCTAAAAACGGGGACAGCAACTATGGCTACACCTTC
CAGSKNGDSNYGYTF
>-|TRBJ2-7|few|TRBV5-6
TGTGCCAGCAGCTACAGGGACCCTTGGTTGGAGCAGTACTTC
CASSYRDPWLEQYF
>-|TRBJ2-1|-|TRBV7-9
TGTGCCAGCAGCTTAGCTAGCGGACCCTTTAATGAGCAGTTCTTC
CASSLASGPFNEQFF
>TRBD2|TRBJ2-1|few|TRBV5-1
TGCGCCAGCAGCTTAGCGGGGAGTCTAGACAATGAGCAGTTCTTC
CASSLAGSLDNEQFF
>TRBD1|TRBJ2-7|-|TRBV7-2
TGTGCCAGCAGCGGAAGGACAGGGGGCCACGTCGAGCAGTACTTC
CASSGRTGGHVEQYF
>TRBD2|TRBJ2-3|-|TRBV5-1
TGCGCCACTAAAGCGGGGGATCGCGCAGATACGCAGTATTTT
CATKAGDRADTQYF
>-|TRBJ1-5|few|TRBV7-9
TGTGCCAGCAGCCCCGGTTCTATCGGGACCGGAAGCAATCAGCCCCAGCATTTT
CASSPGSIGTGSNQPQHF
>-|TRBJ1-4|-|TRBV4-3
TGCGCCAGCAGCCAACCCCTGAGGGAAAAACTGTTTTTT
CASSQPLREKLFF
>TRBD2|TRBJ2-3|few|TRBV12-3/TRBV12-4
TGTGCCAGCAGTTTAATAAGCGGGGGCACAGATACGCAGTATTTT
CASSLISGGTDTQYF
>-|TRBJ2-5|-|TRBV5-5
TGTGCCAGCAGCTTGTGGGCAGGGGGAGGTCAAGAGACCCAGTACTTC
CASSLWAGGGQETQYF
>TRBD1|TRBJ1-6|few|TRBV5-1
TGCGCCAGCAGCCGAATACAGGGGAAGGGAGGGTCACCCCTCCACTTT
CASSRIQGKGGSPLHF
>-|TRBJ2-5|-|TRBV28
TGTGCCAGCAGTTCAAGATGGATACAAGAGACCCAGTACTTC
CASSSRWIQETQYF
>-|TRBJ2-7|many|TRBV29-1
TGCAGCGTTGAAATAGAGGGAGGCTACGAGCAGTACTTC
CSVEIEGGYEQYF
>-|TRBJ2-1|few|TRBV29-1
TGCAGCGTTGAACGGGCTAACTACAATGAGCAGTTCTTC
CSVERANYNEQFF
>-|TRBJ1-1|few|TRBV4-2
TGTGCCAGCAGCCAAGGGGGGCTTGAAAGGGGAGGGGACACTGAAGCTTTCTTT
CASSQGGLERGGDTEAFF
>-|TRBJ1-5|-|TRBV3-1
TGTGCCAGCAGCCAGGGAATTCAGCCCCAGCATTTT
CASSQGIQPQHF
>-|TRBJ2-3|-|TRBV24-1
TGTGCCACCAGTGCCCGCTTTCGACAGGCTATCTCAGATACGCAGTATTTT
CATSARFRQAISDTQYF
>-|TRBJ2-7|-|TRBV18
TGTGCCAGCTCACCACGGGACGGGAATCCCTACGAGCAGTACTTC
CASSPRDGNPYEQYF
>-|TRBJ2-5|-|TRBV20-1
TGCAGTGCTAAGGTGGAGACGGAGACCCAGTACTTC
CSAKVETETQYF
>-|TRBJ2-1|few|TRBV9
TGTGCCAGCAGCGGAGACAGATACGGATTCAATGAGCAGTTCTTC
CASSGDRYGFNEQFF
>TRBD2|TRBJ2-5|few|TRBV6-1
TGTGCCAGCAGTGTCCGGGAGGTCGCCTACAATGAGCAATTCTTC
CASSVREVAYNEQFF
>TRBD1|TRBJ2-1|-|TRBV28
TGTGCCGCCAGAGTTAACAGGGGCCAGGTCTTC
CAARVNRGQVF
>TRBD2|TRBJ2-2|few|TRBV29-1
TGCAGCGTGATGACTAGCGGAGCCCCAAAGAACACCGGGGAGCTGTTTTTT
CSVMTSGAPKNTGELFF
>TRBD1|TRBJ1-6|few|TRBV6-5
TGTGCCAGCAGTTACTACAACAGGGGACGTAATTCACCCCTCCACTTT
CASSYYNRGRNSPLHF
>-|TRBJ2-7|few|TRBV7-9
TGTGCCAGCAGCGCCGGGAGTCTCTCCTACGAGCAGTACTTC
CASSAGSLSYEQYF
>TRBD1|TRBJ1-2|few|TRBV29-1
TGCAGCGTAGACACAGGGGCTCCAGGCTACACCTTC
CSVDTGAPGYTF
>-|TRBJ1-2|-|TRBV10-3
TGTGCCATCAGTGAGTGGGGAACTAGCTACACCTTC
CAISEWGTSYTF
>TRBD2|TRBJ2-1|-|TRBV29-1
TGCAGCGTTGAGCGGGAGACGAATGAGCAGTTCTTC
CSVERETNEQFF
>-|TRBJ1-5|few|TRBV5-5
TGTGCCAGCAGCTTGGTCGGGATCAACCAGCCCCAGCATTTT
CASSLVGINQPQHF
>-|TRBJ2-7|-|TRBV27
TGTGCCAGCAGTTACGACCCGGTGGCCGTATACGAGCAGTACTTC
CASSYDPVAVYEQYF
>TRBD2|TRBJ2-1|few|TRBV9
TGTGCCACCAGTCCAGCGGGAGTCGGCTACAATGAGCAGTTCTTC
CATSPAGVGYNEQFF
>TRBD1|TRBJ1-1|-|TRBV19
TGTGCCAGTAGTATTGGGACAGGGGGCCTCACTGAAGCTTTCTTT
CASSIGTGGLTEAFF
>-|TRBJ1-2|-|TRBV28
TGTGCCAGCAGTTTAAGGGGGATAAACTATGGCTACACCTTC
CASSLRGINYGYTF
>-|TRBJ2-4|-|TRBV15
TGTGCCACCAGCACAGGGACGGTAGCCAAAAACATTCAGTACTTC
CATSTGTVAKNIQYF